This TCR beta chain was captured in a study of T cells in Graves' hyperthyroidism and ophthalmopathy. V was shortened by 4 bases and J by 4 bases, with 17 bases between the two germline ends. The CDR3 runs 15 residues. The V gene's germline CDR1 is SGDLS and CDR2 YYNGEE. TCR beta CDR3 regions were amplified from RNA transcripts. The TCR CDR3 was amplified in a first-round RT-PCR using the HTBI primer set. TCRdb reanalysed the multiplex PCR reads using MiXCR and keeps one entry per CDR3 protein. The sample has fewer than 350,000 distinct CDR3 sequences, roughly 20% seen once; the top ten hold about 53%. This clonotype was counted only a few times.

The V and J genes are TRBV9 and TRBJ1-2; a weak D match, TRBD1 (5 bases). The sequenced sample consisted of blood. The source of this sequence is a woman aged 45-65 years with Graves' hyperthyroidism. This CDR3 reads CASSQLERDPYGYTF. DNA for the CDR3: TGTGCCAGCAGCCAACTGGAGAGGGACCCCTATGGCTACACCTTC. Complete variable domain (other parts from reference TRBV9 and TRBJ1-2): DSGVTQTPKHLITATGQRVTLRCSPRSGDLSVYWYQQSLDQGLQFLIQYYNGEERAKGNILERFSAQQFPDLHSELNLSSLELGDSALYFCASSQLERDPYGYTFGSGTRLTVV.